Listed below are T cell receptor beta chains from one sample, sequenced in a study of cytomegalovirus exposure and HLA in healthy donors. Some clones are missing from TCRdb's copy, which holds only in-frame ones; the method was immunoSEQ multiplex PCR. This sample has 110,000 to 150,000 clones, with roughly 10% found just once. Sequenced input: PBMCs. Receptors originate from a man aged 50 to 59 in good health and CMV-seronegative. Both conserved end residues are part of each CDR3. A D gene is named only where the DNA matches it firmly. For some rows the clone size is stated as once, few or many, or as a class when expanded; others skip it.

V gene: TRBV19
J gene: TRBJ1-3
clone size: few
D gene: NA
CDR3 protein: CASRKRGSDSGNTIYF
CDR3 DNA: TGTGCCAGTAGGAAGAGAGGGTCCGACTCTGGAAACACCATATATTTT

V gene: TRBV11-3
J gene: TRBJ2-1
clone size: few
D gene: TRBD1
CDR3 protein: CASSSSGTGDYNEQFF
CDR3 DNA: TGTGCCAGCAGCTCCTCCGGGACAGGGGACTACAATGAGCAGTTCTTC

V gene: TRBV15
J gene: TRBJ2-3
clone size: NA
D gene: NA
CDR3 protein: CATSRDTRFPTDTQYF
CDR3 DNA: TGTGCCACCAGCAGAGATACCAGATTCCCCACAGATACGCAGTATTTT

V gene: TRBV6-4
J gene: TRBJ2-6
clone size: medium-sized
D gene: NA
CDR3 protein: CASQERSGANVLTF
CDR3 DNA: TGTGCCAGCCAAGAACGGTCTGGGGCCAACGTCCTGACTTTC

V gene: TRBV7-3
J gene: TRBJ1-2
clone size: NA
D gene: NA
CDR3 protein: CASSPGGLGGYTF
CDR3 DNA: TGTGCCAGCAGCCCGGGGGGCTTGGGCGGCTACACCTTC

V gene: TRBV9
J gene: TRBJ2-3
clone size: few
D gene: TRBD2
CDR3 protein: CASNLAGGETDTQYF
CDR3 DNA: TGTGCCAGCAACCTAGCGGGGGGGGAGACAGATACGCAGTATTTT

V gene: TRBV5-1
J gene: TRBJ1-1
clone size: NA
D gene: NA
CDR3 protein: CASSLGAQARTNTEAFF
CDR3 DNA: TGCGCCAGCAGCTTGGGAGCTCAGGCCCGAACAAACACTGAAGCTTTCTTT

V gene: TRBV11-2
J gene: TRBJ1-5
clone size: NA
D gene: NA
CDR3 protein: CASSLVQGDQPQHF
CDR3 DNA: TGTGCCAGCAGCTTAGTCCAAGGGGATCAGCCCCAGCATTTT

V gene: TRBV10-3
J gene: TRBJ2-7
clone size: few
D gene: NA
CDR3 protein: CAISPEGLERQYF
CDR3 DNA: TGTGCCATCAGCCCTGAGGGTCTGGAGCGCCAGTACTTC

V gene: TRBV19
J gene: TRBJ2-5
clone size: few
D gene: TRBD2
CDR3 protein: CASSPRRVASGRHPQETQYF
CDR3 DNA: TGTGCCAGTAGCCCCCGGCGTGTGGCTAGCGGGAGACATCCTCAAGAGACCCAGTACTTC

V gene: TRBV11-2
J gene: TRBJ2-7
clone size: few
D gene: TRBD1
CDR3 protein: CASSSARTGEHEQYF
CDR3 DNA: TGTGCCAGCAGCTCCGCCCGGACAGGGGAACACGAGCAGTACTTC

V gene: TRBV6-5
J gene: TRBJ2-7
clone size: many
D gene: NA
CDR3 protein: CASRRPEESYEQYF
CDR3 DNA: TGTGCCAGCAGGAGGCCAGAGGAATCCTACGAGCAGTACTTC

V gene: TRBV7-9
J gene: TRBJ2-1
clone size: NA
D gene: NA
CDR3 protein: CASTDSGQWLGQQFF
CDR3 DNA: TGTGCCAGCACCGATTCGGGACAATGGTTGGGTCAGCAGTTCTTC

V gene: TRBV9
J gene: TRBJ2-5
clone size: NA
D gene: TRBD2
CDR3 protein: CASSAGRRGTQQETQYF
CDR3 DNA: TGTGCCAGCAGCGCAGGTAGGCGGGGGACCCAACAAGAGACCCAGTACTTC